These T cell receptor beta chains were read from a single sample in a study of OX40 agonist ivuxolimab in advanced cancers. Sequencing used immunoSEQ multiplex PCR; TCRdb keeps in-frame clones, though not all of them. The sample consists of about 64,000 clones, 80% to 90% of them appearing once. Here the sequenced sample was CD4+ or CD8+ T cells sorted from blood, taken in a trial of the OX40 agonist ivuxolimab. The receptors come from an adult with an advanced solid tumor such as melanoma, head and neck, liver or kidney cancer. Both conserved end residues are part of each CDR3. A D gene is named only where the DNA matches it firmly. Expanded clones are given a class, and other clones once, few, many or no size at all.

TRBD1	TRBV19	TRBJ1-1	.	CASSTGQGGTEAFF	TGTGCCAGTAGTACGGGACAGGGAGGGACTGAAGCTTTCTTT
.	TRBV6-1	TRBJ1-1	many	CASRTRMGLNTEAFF	TGTGCCAGCAGGACCCGGATGGGACTGAACACTGAAGCTTTCTTT
.	TRBV9	TRBJ1-3	.	CASSVSANSGNTIYF	TGTGCCAGCAGCGTTTCAGCTAACTCTGGAAACACCATATATTTT
.	TRBV2	TRBJ2-3	.	CASTVSTGESTDTQYF	TGTGCCAGCACGGTTTCAACGGGGGAAAGCACAGATACGCAGTATTTT
TRBD1	TRBV5-4	TRBJ2-7	.	CASSQTGLSYEQYF	TGTGCCAGCAGCCAGACAGGGCTTTCCTACGAGCAGTACTTC
.	TRBV6-5	TRBJ2-1	.	CASSYGLLQFF	TGTGCCAGCAGTTACGGACTCCTGCAGTTCTTC
.	TRBV5-1	TRBJ2-1	.	CASSPTTGTGVEQFF	TGCGCCAGCAGCCCCACCACAGGGACGGGAGTGGAGCAGTTCTTC
.	TRBV2	TRBJ1-5	.	CASSDWSYSNQPQHF	TGTGCCAGCAGTGATTGGTCCTATAGCAATCAGCCCCAGCATTTT
.	TRBV15	TRBJ2-7	.	CATSRDISPGGHEQYF	TGTGCCACCAGCAGAGATATCAGCCCCGGGGGTCACGAGCAGTACTTC
.	TRBV11-1	TRBJ1-1	.	CASSLDGPYTEAFF	TGTGCCAGCAGCTTAGATGGACCGTACACTGAAGCTTTCTTT
TRBD1	TRBV9	TRBJ2-3	.	CASSLLGQGPTDTQYF	TGTGCCAGCAGCCTCTTGGGACAGGGGCCCACAGATACGCAGTATTTT
TRBD2	TRBV7-6	TRBJ2-3	.	CASSFSGRADTQYF	TGTGCCAGCAGCTTTAGCGGGAGGGCAGATACGCAGTATTTT
.	TRBV6-4	TRBJ2-2	.	CASRDRSGELFF	TGTGCCAGCAGGGACAGATCTGGGGAGCTGTTTTTT
.	TRBV5-4	TRBJ1-2	.	CASRFRDYYGYTF	TGTGCCAGCAGATTCCGGGACTACTATGGCTACACCTTC
.	TRBV4-1	TRBJ1-2	few	CASSHIDLRDSYGYTF	TGCGCCAGCAGCCATATCGATCTCCGGGACTCCTATGGCTACACCTTC
TRBD1	TRBV11-2	TRBJ1-2	.	CASSLDLPGQGVDYGYTF	TGTGCCAGCAGCTTAGATCTTCCGGGACAGGGGGTCGACTATGGCTACACCTTC
.	TRBV10-2	TRBJ2-2	.	CASTGYTGELFF	TGCGCCAGCACCGGGTACACCGGGGAGCTGTTTTTT
.	TRBV5-6	TRBJ2-7	.	CASSLGPPGAEQYF	TGTGCCAGCAGCTTGGGTCCCCCCGGGGCAGAGCAGTACTTC
.	TRBV15	TRBJ2-1	.	CATSRDRGAYNEQFF	TGTGCCACCAGCAGAGATAGGGGGGCATACAATGAGCAGTTCTTC
TRBD1	TRBV7-9	TRBJ2-2	.	CASSLGPGQGDTGELFF	TGTGCCAGCAGCTTAGGGCCGGGACAGGGCGACACCGGGGAGCTGTTTTTT
TRBD2	TRBV19	TRBJ2-6	.	CASSPGGRAGANVLTF	TGTGCCAGTAGTCCTGGCGGGAGAGCCGGGGCCAACGTCCTGACTTTC
.	TRBV7-9	TRBJ2-1	.	CASSGVWVSNEQFF	TGTGCCAGCAGCGGGGTATGGGTAAGCAATGAGCAGTTCTTC
.	TRBV30	TRBJ1-1	.	CAWAIGQEAFF	TGTGCCTGGGCTATTGGGCAGGAAGCTTTCTTT
TRBD1	TRBV9	TRBJ2-1	.	CASSPLRGHEQFF	TGTGCCAGCAGCCCCCTGAGGGGGCATGAGCAGTTCTTC
.	TRBV5-1	TRBJ2-7	few	CASSSGTNYEHEQYF	TGCGCCAGCAGTTCCGGGACAAATTACGAGCACGAGCAGTACTTC
TRBD1	TRBV6-5	TRBJ1-1	once	CASRTGTEAFF	TGTGCCAGCAGGACAGGGACTGAAGCTTTCTTT
TRBD2	TRBV5-1	TRBJ2-3	.	CARGLGYGTDTQYF	TGCGCCAGAGGACTAGGGTATGGCACAGATACGCAGTATTTT
.	TRBV30	TRBJ1-1	once	CAWANSMIEAFF	TGTGCCTGGGCGAATTCGATGATTGAAGCTTTCTTT
TRBD2	TRBV28	TRBJ2-7	.	CAHNGRTSTYEQYF	TGTGCCCACAACGGTCGGACTAGCACCTACGAGCAGTACTTC
.	TRBV2	TRBJ2-7	few	CASTPSYEQYF	TGTGCCAGCACGCCGTCCTACGAGCAGTACTTC
.	TRBV21-1	TRBJ1-1	few	CASSTKGGSIEAFF	TGTGCCAGCAGCACTAAAGGTGGGTCGATTGAAGCTTTCTTT
TRBD1	TRBV19	TRBJ2-7	.	CASRPGQGNYEQYF	TGTGCCAGTAGACCGGGACAGGGCAACTACGAGCAGTACTTC
.	TRBV5-1	TRBJ1-1	.	CASSLSPQGLNTEAFF	TGCGCCAGCAGCTTATCCCCCCAGGGGTTGAACACTGAAGCTTTCTTT
.	TRBV6-5	TRBJ2-7	.	CASSSPGGEQYF	TGTGCCAGCAGTTCCCCGGGTGGCGAGCAGTACTTC
.	TRBV5-4	TRBJ2-7	.	CASSPETRNEQYF	TGTGCCAGCAGCCCAGAGACTAGAAACGAGCAGTACTTC
TRBD2	TRBV7-9	TRBJ2-1	.	CASSLASGSRNNEQFF	TGTGCCAGCAGCTTAGCTAGCGGGAGTAGGAACAATGAGCAGTTCTTC
.	TRBV2	TRBJ2-1	.	CASIRTEVPFGSYNEQFF	TGTGCCAGCATTAGGACCGAGGTCCCCTTTGGATCCTACAATGAGCAGTTCTTC
TRBD2	TRBV19	TRBJ2-1	.	CASSGSGDSYNEQFF	TGTGCCAGTAGTGGTAGCGGGGACTCCTACAATGAGCAGTTCTTC
.	TRBV7-9	TRBJ2-7	.	CASSLGIPYEQYF	TGTGCCAGCAGCTTAGGGATACCCTACGAGCAGTACTTC
.	TRBV9	TRBJ2-1	.	CASSVVDHGWGNEQFF	TGTGCCAGCAGCGTAGTGGACCACGGGTGGGGCAATGAGCAGTTCTTC
.	TRBV10-3	TRBJ1-5	.	CAIQEWSNQPQHF	TGTGCCATCCAGGAATGGAGCAATCAGCCCCAGCATTTT
.	TRBV27	TRBJ2-5	.	CASSTDTVGQETQYF	TGTGCCAGCAGTACAGATACGGTCGGCCAAGAGACCCAGTACTTC
.	TRBV27	TRBJ2-1	.	CASSFAGDYNEQFF	TGTGCCAGCAGTTTCGCTGGAGATTACAATGAGCAGTTCTTC
.	TRBV6-6	TRBJ2-7	.	CASSYSGTRNSYEQYF	TGTGCCAGCAGTTATTCCGGGACTCGGAACTCCTACGAGCAGTACTTC
.	TRBV29-1	TRBJ2-6	.	CSVPGSGANVLTF	TGCAGCGTGCCAGGGTCTGGGGCCAACGTCCTGACTTTC